A selection of T cell receptor beta chains follows, all from one sample in a study of blood T cell repertoires in COVID-19. Only in-frame clones appear in the TCRdb table, and some are missing; sequencing was by immunoSEQ multiplex PCR. This sample has about 170,000 clones, with 79% found just once. Sequences were obtained from PBMCs or T cells enriched from blood (not recorded which). All receptors derive from a woman in her 70s in a cohort exposed to, infected with or recovered from COVID-19 (not recorded which). CDR3s include the opening cysteine and the closing phenylalanine or tryptophan. D genes are given only for firm matches. Only part of the rows carry a size: once, few, many, or a class if the clone is expanded.

CDR3	DNA	V	J	D	size
CASKAGGNNSPLHF	TGTGCCAGCAAGGCAGGGGGCAATAATTCACCCCTCCACTTT	TRBV28	TRBJ1-6	TRBD1	NA
CASSWTSGRAYEQYF	TGTGCCAGCAGCTGGACTAGCGGAAGGGCCTACGAGCAGTACTTC	TRBV3-1/TRBV3-2	TRBJ2-7	TRBD2	once
CASSSGTGGNQPQHF	TGTGCCAGCAGCTCCGGGACAGGGGGTAATCAGCCCCAGCATTTT	TRBV7-6	TRBJ1-5	TRBD1	NA
CASKGDRVSPGANVLTF	TGTGCCAGTAAGGGGGACAGGGTGAGCCCTGGGGCCAACGTCCTGACTTTC	TRBV19	TRBJ2-6	TRBD1	NA
CASSQGITVDEQYF	TGCGCCAGCAGCCAAGGGATTACAGTCGACGAGCAGTACTTC	TRBV4-1	TRBJ2-7	NA	NA
CASSSVSNEQFF	TGTGCCAGCAGCTCCGTTAGCAATGAGCAGTTCTTC	TRBV7-2	TRBJ2-1	NA	NA
CASSPGQGDGYTF	TGTGCCAGCAGTCCCGGACAGGGGGATGGCTACACCTTC	TRBV11-2	TRBJ1-2	TRBD1	NA
CASSIGGGYGAFF	TGTGCCAGTAGTATAGGCGGGGGGTACGGGGCTTTCTTT	TRBV19	TRBJ1-1	NA	NA
CASSVEASGRSTDTQYF	TGTGCCAGCAGCGTAGAGGCTAGCGGGCGTAGCACAGATACGCAGTATTTT	TRBV9	TRBJ2-3	TRBD2	many
CASSAGQLYNEQFF	TGTGCCAGCAGCGCAGGACAGTTATACAATGAGCAGTTCTTC	TRBV11-2	TRBJ2-1	NA	few
CASGPGTTQETQYF	TGTGCCAGCGGCCCCGGGACTACACAAGAGACCCAGTACTTC	TRBV19	TRBJ2-5	TRBD2	NA
CASSPGGVIPYGYTF	TGTGCCAGCAGCCCCGGCGGGGTGATTCCCTATGGCTACACCTTC	TRBV5-4	TRBJ1-2	NA	NA
CASSSGGPEVSIYGYTF	TGTGCCAGCAGCTCAGGGGGCCCAGAAGTGTCCATCTATGGCTACACCTTC	TRBV5-4	TRBJ1-2	TRBD1	once
CASSLASDRSYEQYF	TGTGCCAGCAGCTTGGCCTCGGACAGATCCTACGAGCAGTACTTC	TRBV7-3	TRBJ2-7	NA	NA
CASSWDRQNTEAFF	TGTGCCAGCAGTTGGGACAGGCAGAACACTGAAGCTTTCTTT	TRBV2	TRBJ1-1	TRBD1	NA